One and the same sample provided the 2 T cell receptor beta chains below, sequenced in a study of blood T cell repertoires in COVID-19. Sequenced by immunoSEQ multiplex PCR; TCRdb stores in-frame clones only, minus some. The repertoire holds about 94,000 clones, with 87% as singletons. Sequencing was carried out using peripheral blood. The receptors come from a human donor with acute or convalescent COVID-19. The donor label of this sample is uncertain.

Written as DNA, the CDR3 is TGTGCCAGCAGCTTTGGGCCTCAGAATTCACCCCTCCACTTT. Translated, it gives CASSFGPQNSPLHF. The chain carries TRBV7-2 and TRBJ1-6; D unresolved. From germline, CDR1 is SGHTA and CDR2 FQGNSA. The V end lost 3 bases, the J end lost 7 bases, and 10 bases lay between the germline ends. The CDR3 has 14 amino acids.

This chain connects TRBV28 to TRBJ2-1; 8 bases map to TRBD2. The CDR3 is 16 residues long. Germline CDR1 reads MDHEN; CDR2 reads SYDVKM. The trim removed 3 bases at V and 6 bases at J, leaving 10 bases unmatched. The CDR3 is CASSFGASGRFNEQFF. The CDR3 nucleotides read TGTGCCAGCAGTTTCGGGGCTAGCGGGCGGTTCAATGAGCAGTTCTTC.